This T cell receptor beta chain was identified in a study of beta chain features in type 1 diabetes. Notes on the study in general: High TCR expression in some cells could lead to their over-representation in cDNA sequencing. Moderate yet significant TCRB CDR3 shortening was seen in Type 1 diabetes patients in all four CD4+ subsets. PCR may have favored shorter templates equally in patients and controls.

Sorted CD4+ subsets: naive, central memory, regulatory, stem cell-like memory (CD45RO/CCR7/CD25/CD127/CD95/CD27 panel). CDR1 is MNHNY, CDR2 SVGAGI, per germline (reference sequence). The CDR3 has 16 residues. Trimming at V came to 5 bases and at J to 4 bases, leaving 9 bases not matched to a gene. In regard to this clone: Its antigen is undetermined.

Every isolated RNA sample was fully reverse transcribed, so sequencing captured expressed TCRB transcripts. The data were produced by immunoSEQ multiplex PCR, yet TCRdb's version contains in-frame clones alone and is incomplete. The sample records 50,000 to 55,000 clones, about 60% being singletons. V gene TRBV6-6 combines with J gene TRBJ2-3; 10 bases fit TRBD1. The sample taken for sequencing was stem cell memory CD4+ T cells from blood. This TCR derives from a woman in her thirties with type 1 diabetes. Here the CDR3 reads CASSTRQGANPDTQYF. Written as DNA, the CDR3 is TGTGCCAGCAGTACCCGACAGGGGGCGAATCCAGATACGCAGTATTTT.